This TCR beta chain was identified in a study of blood T cell repertoires in COVID-19. Turning to the study itself: The study drew acute and convalescent COVID-19 samples from the United States, Italy and Spain. Sample material is recorded as cDNA or gDNA derived from T cells, B-cell-depleted T cells, or PBMCs.

Germline CDR1 reads MDHEN; CDR2 reads SYDVKM. V lost 6 bases and J 0 bases, leaving 21 bases between the germline ends. This CDR3 is built from 18 residues. Authors' analysis steps: Estimated nucleated cell counts came from reference gene primer amplification. Clones were read by immunoSEQ multiplex PCR, and TCRdb kept only the in-frame ones, dropping some. The V and J calls and clone size were taken over from that table, and D and trimming were inferred from the DNA. The table records about 290,000 clones, 86% of them present only once. This chain connects TRBV28 to TRBJ2-1; weak D call: TRBD1 (6 bases). Sequencing was carried out using peripheral blood. The TCR comes from a woman younger than 45 with active or convalescent COVID-19. The CDR3: CASSSPGQFFSSYNEQFF. The CDR3 DNA follows: TGTGCCAGCAGCTCTCCAGGACAGTTTTTTAGCTCCTACAATGAGCAGTTCTTC.